This paragraph covers one TCR beta chain sequence. The target antigen is unknown. The record originates from a study of shared clonotypes between healthy human individuals. About the research overall: Three CD4 naive, three CD4 memory, two CD8 naive and one CD8 memory plate were used per donor.

Study results and limitations: Sampling was confined to blood; repertoires within tissues likely differ. Shared across a handful of donors were around 5% of the naive CD4 clonotypes.

Every immunoSEQ plate was one replicate of a subset's evenly spread DNA. Some clones are missing from TCRdb's copy, which holds only in-frame ones; the method was immunoSEQ multiplex PCR. The table includes fewer than 400,000 clones, about 74% detected once. The receptor was derived from a man aged 25 to 40 in good health. Sequences were obtained from memory CD4+ T cells sorted from blood. Subset described: CD45RA-negative fraction.

The CDR3 DNA is TGTGCCATCAGTGAGCGGGGGGGTACTAGCGGGAACTACGAGCAGTACTTC. Its translation: CAISERGGTSGNYEQYF. The chain has TRBV10-3 and TRBJ2-7, with 10 bases fitting TRBD2. The ends lost 2 bases at V and 3 bases at J; junction bases unmatched: 10. CDR3 length equals 17 residues. CDR1 and CDR2 from the germline V gene are ENHRY and SYGVKD.